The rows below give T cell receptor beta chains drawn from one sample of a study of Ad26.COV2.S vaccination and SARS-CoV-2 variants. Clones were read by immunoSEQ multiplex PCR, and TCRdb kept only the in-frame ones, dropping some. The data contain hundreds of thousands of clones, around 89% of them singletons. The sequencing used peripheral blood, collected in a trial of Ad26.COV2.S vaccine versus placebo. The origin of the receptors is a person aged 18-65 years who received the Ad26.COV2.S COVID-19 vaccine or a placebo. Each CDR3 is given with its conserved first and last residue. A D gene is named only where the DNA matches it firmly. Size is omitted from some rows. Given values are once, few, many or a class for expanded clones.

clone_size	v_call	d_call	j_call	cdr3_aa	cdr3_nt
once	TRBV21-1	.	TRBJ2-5	CASSTGAGSNQETQYF	TGTGCCAGCAGTACGGGGGCAGGGTCCAACCAAGAGACCCAGTACTTC
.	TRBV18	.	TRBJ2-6	CASSPPTSSGANVLTF	TGTGCCAGCTCACCACCCACTAGCTCTGGGGCCAACGTCCTGACTTTC
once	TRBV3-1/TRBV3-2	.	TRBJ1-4	CASSQGGGRAEKLFF	TGTGCCAGCAGCCAAGGTGGGGGGCGGGCTGAAAAACTGTTTTTT
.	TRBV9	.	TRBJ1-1	CASSRLDMNTEAFF	TGTGCCAGCAGTCGACTCGACATGAACACTGAAGCTTTCTTT
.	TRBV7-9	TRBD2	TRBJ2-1	CASSFGLAVNEQFF	TGTGCCAGCAGTTTCGGACTAGCGGTCAATGAGCAGTTCTTC
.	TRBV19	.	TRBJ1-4	CASRQTGEKLFF	TGTGCCAGTAGGCAAACGGGGGAAAAACTGTTTTTT
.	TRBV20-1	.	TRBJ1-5	CSASRGRVQPQHF	TGCAGTGCTAGTCGGGGCAGGGTTCAGCCCCAGCATTTT
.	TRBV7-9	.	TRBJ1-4	CASSLDREEKLFF	TGTGCCAGCAGCTTAGACAGGGAGGAAAAACTGTTTTTT
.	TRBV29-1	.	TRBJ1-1	CSVPQGTEAFF	TGCAGCGTACCCCAGGGTACTGAAGCTTTCTTT
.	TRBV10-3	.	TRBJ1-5	CAISARGEFSNQPQHF	TGTGCCATCAGTGCGCGGGGGGAGTTTAGCAATCAGCCCCAGCATTTT
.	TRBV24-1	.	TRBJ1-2	CATSDQDRGYTF	TGTGCCACCAGTGATCAGGACAGAGGCTACACCTTC
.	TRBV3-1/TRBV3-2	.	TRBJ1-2	CASSRGYGYTF	TGTGCCAGCAGCCGGGGCTATGGCTACACCTTC
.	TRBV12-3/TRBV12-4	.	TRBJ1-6	CASSFVQSPLHF	TGTGCCAGCAGTTTCGTACAGTCACCCCTCCACTTT
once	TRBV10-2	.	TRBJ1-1	CASSEGGGLTEAFF	TGCGCCAGCAGTGAGGGAGGAGGCTTAACTGAAGCTTTCTTT
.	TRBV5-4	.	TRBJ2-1	CASSLGGSGASSYNEQFF	TGTGCCAGCAGCCTGGGGGGTAGCGGAGCGAGCTCCTACAATGAGCAGTTCTTC
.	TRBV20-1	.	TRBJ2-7	CSARQEHEQYF	TGCAGTGCTAGGCAGGAACACGAGCAGTACTTC
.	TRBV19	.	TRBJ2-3	CASSPPGDTQYF	TGTGCCAGTAGCCCCCCAGGAGATACGCAGTATTTT
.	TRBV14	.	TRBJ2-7	CASSLDGIYEQYF	TGTGCCAGCAGCCTGGACGGGATCTACGAGCAGTACTTC